A single sample gave rise to the 15 T cell receptor beta chains below, sequenced in a study of shared clonotypes between healthy human individuals. Assay used: immunoSEQ multiplex PCR; TCRdb lists only in-frame clones, some missing. The sample contains about 1 million clones, around 76% of which appear only once. The sequenced sample consisted of memory CD4+ T cells sorted from blood. The subset was: CD45RA-negative fraction. Receptors originate from a man younger than 35 in good health.

The chain combines TRBV14 with TRBJ1-6, with a tentative D call TRBD1 (5 bases). Between the trimmed V and J ends, which lost 2 bases and 7 bases, there was a span of 9 bases. Germline CDR1 is SGHDN and CDR2 is FVKESK. This CDR3 is built from 14 residues. The CDR3 is CASSQFRENSPLHF. CDR3 coding DNA: TGTGCCAGCAGCCAATTCAGGGAAAATTCACCCCTCCACTTT.

This clone was seen just once. This chain's CDR3 is CASSLVTGGGSPLHF. The CDR3 DNA sequence: TGCGCCAGCAGCTTGGTAACAGGGGGCGGTTCACCCCTCCACTTT. The V and J genes are TRBV5-1 and TRBJ1-6, with 9 bases fitting TRBD1. After removal of 0 bases from V and 9 bases from J, the junction contained 4 bases not matched to a gene. CDR3 length equals 15 residues. Germline loops: CDR1 SGHRS, CDR2 YFSETQ.

This clone has ten or more counts. This rearrangement joins TRBV9 to TRBJ1-6; 7 bases line up with TRBD1. The CDR3 totals 14 residues. Trimming cost V 3 bases and J 9 bases; bases outside gene matches: 6. In germline, CDR1 is SGDLS, CDR2 YYNGEE. CDR3 bases: TGTGCCAGCAGCGAGCCAGGGGGGGGTTCACCCCTCCACTTT. This codes for CASSEPGGGSPLHF.

This clone was recorded a few times. The V call is TRBV2, the J call TRBJ2-2, with TRBD2 matching over 12 bases. The CDR3 covers 19 residues. The V and J ends lost 3 bases and 4 bases, in that order; junction bases with no gene match: 12. Germline V gene sequence: CDR1 SNHLY, CDR2 FYNNEI. CDR3 protein: CASSDQGALAGGFTGELFF. The CDR3 DNA reads TGTGCCAGCAGTGATCAGGGGGCACTAGCGGGAGGTTTCACCGGGGAGCTGTTTTTT. The variable domain in full, completed from reference TRBV2 and TRBJ2-2, reads EPEVTQTPSHQVTQMGQEVILRCVPISNHLYFYWYRQILGQKVEFLVSFYNNEISEKSEIFDDQFSVERPDGSNFTLKIRSTKLEDSAMYFCASSDQGALAGGFTGELFFGEGSRLTVL.

Details on this clone: This same CDR3 is encoded by further DNA sequences in the sample. The chain couples TRBV5-1 to TRBJ2-5; D is possibly TRBD1 or TRBD2 (5 bases each). The germline gives CDR1 SGHRS, CDR2 YFSETQ. V lost 2 bases, J lost 3 bases, and 11 bases lay in between. CDR3 length: 14 amino acids. The CDR3 sequence: CASSLSGTKETQYF. For the CDR3, the DNA is TGCGCCAGCAGCTTATCGGGGACCAAAGAGACCCAGTACTTC.

The V gene is TRBV5-6, the J gene TRBJ1-5; D remains unclear. CDR3 length equals 16 residues. Trimming took off 1 base at V and 0 bases at J, with 11 bases between the two ends. Germline CDR1 is SGHDT and CDR2 is YYEEEE. The CDR3 region is CASSLSQEYSNQPQHF. The CDR3 nucleotides read TGTGCCAGCAGCTTGAGTCAGGAATATAGCAATCAGCCCCAGCATTTT.

The chain is built from TRBV6-1 and TRBJ1-2; D gene ambiguous. The V gene lost 0 bases and the J gene lost 2 bases, with 7 bases spanning the gap. Germline CDR1 reads MNHNS; CDR2 reads SASEGT. The CDR3 sequence is 14 residues long. The CDR3 DNA sequence: TGTGCCAGCAGTGAAGCGAAAGGGAACTATGGCTACACCTTC. Protein product: CASSEAKGNYGYTF.

This chain connects TRBV4-3 to TRBJ1-6, with TRBD1 matching over 10 bases. V trimming: 4 bases; J trimming: 6 bases; junction bases outside the gene matches: 3. Germline values: CDR1 LGHNA, CDR2 YSLEER. This CDR3 comprises 15 residues. The CDR3 bases are TGCGCCAGCAGCCCGGGACAGGGGTTTAATTCACCCCTCCACTTT. Its protein product is CASSPGQGFNSPLHF.

This sequence joins TRBV7-9 and TRBJ2-7, with D uncertain. Between the trimmed V and J ends, which lost 1 base and 7 bases, there was a span of 8 bases. The CDR3 loop spans 12 amino acids. Germline lookup yields CDR1 SEHNR and CDR2 FQNEAQ (reference sequence). CDR3 amino acids: CASSLEGLEQYF. The CDR3 DNA reads TGTGCCAGCAGCTTAGAAGGGCTGGAGCAGTACTTC.

The V and J genes are TRBV10-1 and TRBJ2-2; the match to TRBD1 covers 11 bases. This CDR3 region has 22 residues. Germline-derived CDR1 and CDR2 are WNHNN and SYGVQD (reference sequence). The V segment lost 0 bases and the J segment 3 bases; nucleotides outside the gene matches: 18. The CDR3 DNA sequence: TGCGCCAGCAGTGAGTCAACTCCCGTACCTTACCGGGACAGGGGGGACACCGGGGAGCTGTTTTTT. This gives the protein CASSESTPVPYRDRGDTGELFF.

A note on this clone: The same CDR3 is also encoded by other DNA sequences in this sample. The V call is TRBV6-5, the J call TRBJ2-7; no clear D. V gave up 3 bases and J gave up 0 bases, with 9 bases separating them. The CDR3 covers 14 residues. Germline-derived CDR1 and CDR2 are MNHEY and SVGAGI. The CDR3 sequence: CASSYREGSYEQYF. CDR3 coding DNA: TGTGCCAGCAGTTATAGGGAAGGCTCCTACGAGCAGTACTTC.

This clone occurred a few times. The rearrangement uses TRBV11-2 and TRBJ2-1; possible D gene TRBD2, 5 bases. CDR1 is SGHAT, CDR2 FQNNGV, per germline. The length of the CDR3 is 16 residues. The ends were cut back, 1 base at V and 7 bases at J, with 17 bases in the middle. The CDR3 loop is CASSLAERAFRNEQFF. DNA of the CDR3: TGTGCCAGCAGCTTAGCAGAGAGGGCCTTTAGGAATGAGCAGTTCTTC.

The V and J genes are TRBV30 and TRBJ1-1, with TRBD1 as a possible D gene (5 bases). In germline, CDR1 is GTSNPN, CDR2 SVGIG (reference sequence). V lost 0 bases, J lost 2 bases, and 10 bases lay in between. The CDR3 is made up of 14 amino acids. CDR3 nucleotide sequence: TGTGCCTGGAGTGTATCGAGGGGAAACACTGAAGCTTTCTTT. This codes for CAWSVSRGNTEAFF. Together with reference TRBV30 and TRBJ1-1, the CDR3 gives the full variable domain: SQTIHQWPATLVQPVGSPLSLECTVEGTSNPNLYWYRQAAGRGLQLLFYSVGIGQISSEVPQNLSASRPQDRQFILSSKKLLLSDSGFYLCAWSVSRGNTEAFFGQGTRLTVV.

This clone turned up a few times. The J gene is TRBJ2-2, the V gene TRBV14, with TRBD1 matching 7 bases. The CDR3 runs to 13 residues. The V and J ends lost 4 bases and 6 bases, in that order; junction bases with no gene match: 2. The germline V gene encodes CDR1 SGHDN and CDR2 FVKESK. DNA of the CDR3: TGTGCCAGCAGCCCCGACAGGGCCGGGGAGCTGTTTTTT. This sequence encodes CASSPDRAGELFF.

J is TRBJ2-7 and V is TRBV11-2, with D unresolved. Trimming took off 6 bases at V and 3 bases at J, with 9 bases between the two ends. CDR3 length: 12 residues. Germline lookup yields CDR1 SGHAT and CDR2 FQNNGV. The CDR3 region has the DNA TGTGCCAGCAGAAGAGTGGGCTACGAGCAGTACTTC. As protein: CASRRVGYEQYF.